One sample yielded the 16 T cell receptor beta chains listed below, sequenced in a study of blood T cell repertoires in COVID-19. TCRdb's copy holds only in-frame clones and misses some; the assay was immunoSEQ multiplex PCR. The sample shows around 140,000 clones, about 76% of them seen only once. Specimen: peripheral blood. These TCRs come from a human donor in a cohort sampled during active COVID-19.

This sequence joins TRBV18 and TRBJ2-7; 8 bases fit TRBD2. This CDR3 spans 14 amino acids. In germline, CDR1 is KGHSH, CDR2 LQKENI. V lost 0 bases and J lost 10; bases outside the gene matches: 8. The CDR3 DNA sequence: TGTGCCAGCTCACCACCGATTAGCGGGACGGAACAGTACTTC. This gives the protein CASSPPISGTEQYF. The full variable domain, rest sourced from reference TRBV18 and TRBJ2-7, is NAGVMQNPRHLVRRRGQEARLRCSPMKGHSHVYWYRQLPEEGLKFMVYLQKENIIDESGMPKERFSAEFPKEGPSILRIQQVVRGDSAAYFCASSPPISGTEQYFGPGTRLTVT.

This chain links TRBV7-3 with TRBJ2-7, with D maybe TRBD2 (6 bases). The V and J ends lost 5 bases and 4 bases respectively, with 18 bases between them. There are 15 residues in the CDR3. Germline V gene sequence: CDR1 SGHTA, CDR2 FQGTGA. The CDR3 DNA reads as TGTGCCAGCAGCCCCGGGGGTGGGATAAGGTACGAGCAGTACTTC. Translation: CASSPGGGIRYEQYF.

The chain couples TRBV3-1 (or the pseudogene TRBV3-2) to TRBJ2-4, with a tentative D call TRBD2 (5 bases). The CDR3 contains 19 residues. Germline assignment: CDR1 LGHDT and CDR2 YNNKEL (reference sequence). Trimming cost V 0 bases and J 5 bases, with 23 bases left between them. The CDR3 is CASSQDALLAPRAENIQYF. CDR3 DNA: TGTGCCAGCAGCCAAGATGCTTTGTTGGCGCCGCGGGCGGAAAACATTCAGTACTTC.

Within the sample, this clone is large. This chain uses TRBV5-1 with TRBJ2-1; TRBD1 agrees at 9 bases. Trimming removed 4 bases from V and 0 bases from J; junction bases left unmatched: 20. Germline CDR1 SGHRS, CDR2 YFSETQ. The CDR3 runs to 21 residues. CDR3 coding DNA: TGCGCCAGCAGCCAGAGGCCTCCCGGGACAGGGATCCACCGCTCCTACAATGAGCAGTTCTTC. Translated, it gives CASSQRPPGTGIHRSYNEQFF.

The chain carries TRBV28 and TRBJ2-4; D remains unclear. CDR3 size: 14 residues. Germline V gene sequence: CDR1 MDHEN, CDR2 SYDVKM. Trimming stripped 7 bases from V and 0 bases from J, with 10 bases between. In nucleotides, the CDR3 is TGTGCCAGCACCCTAGGCATAGCCAAAAACATTCAGTACTTC. It codes for CASTLGIAKNIQYF.

This chain uses TRBV19 with TRBJ1-2, with 7 bases matching TRBD1. Germline CDR1 LNHDA, CDR2 SQIVND (reference sequence). J gave up 7 bases and V 5 bases, and 10 bases lay outside the gene matches. The CDR3 loop spans 14 amino acids. The CDR3 coding sequence is TGTGCCAGTAGTTACCAGACAGGGTCGGGTGGCTACACCTTC. This translates into CASSYQTGSGGYTF.

CDR3 loop: CASSLREGQGYEQYF. The CDR3 DNA reads TGTGCCAGCAGCCTGAGGGAGGGACAGGGCTACGAGCAGTACTTC. The chain is built from TRBV2 and TRBJ2-7; 9 bases are a match to TRBD1. CDR3 length: 15 amino acids. The germline V gene has CDR1 SNHLY and CDR2 FYNNEI. The V and J ends lost 6 bases and 3 bases, in that order; junction bases with no gene match: 9.

The table lists this clone with a count of one. V gene TRBV10-2 combines with J gene TRBJ1-2; TRBD1 matches at 7 bases. Germline trimming cut 8 bases from V and 7 bases from J; bases unmatched to any gene: 28. The germline CDR1 and CDR2 sequences are WSHSY and SAAADI. The CDR3 is 19 residues long. DNA of the CDR3: TGCGCCAGCTTGGCTTTGGGGGCGGGACAGACCAACGACGGGAGTGGCTACACCTTC. It yields the protein CASLALGAGQTNDGSGYTF.

The rearrangement joins TRBV4-1 to TRBJ2-1, with D possibly being TRBD2 (5 bases). The CDR3 is 15 residues long. The V end lost 0 bases, the J end lost 4 bases, and 10 bases lay between the germline ends. Germline lookup yields CDR1 MGHRA and CDR2 YSYEKL. The CDR3 DNA reads as TGCGCCAGCAGCCAAGATCCCGGACTTTACAATGAGCAGTTCTTC. Its protein is CASSQDPGLYNEQFF.

The count of this clone is one. J is TRBJ1-5 and V is TRBV6-2 or TRBV6-3; D remains unclear. This CDR3 spans 13 amino acids. Trimming shortened V by 5 bases and J by 4 bases, and 9 bases separated the two germline ends. Per germline, CDR1 MNHEY and CDR2 SVGEGT. In DNA, the CDR3 is TGTGCCAGCAGTAGACGGGGTAATCAGCCCCAGCATTTT. Translating it yields CASSRRGNQPQHF.

The CDR3 is CSVELAGAPGYEQYF. The CDR3 bases are TGCAGCGTTGAACTAGCGGGAGCCCCGGGCTACGAGCAGTACTTC. V usage is TRBV29-1 and J usage is TRBJ2-7; 10 bases match TRBD2. This CDR3 comprises 15 residues. Germline lookup yields CDR1 SQVTM and CDR2 ANQGSEA. Trimming cost V 2 bases and J 3 bases; bases outside gene matches: 7.

In DNA form, the CDR3 reads TGTGCCAGCAGTTCCCGCGGGACCCCTTCCTACGAGCAGTACTTC. Translating gives CASSSRGTPSYEQYF. The chain is built from TRBV6-2 or TRBV6-3 and TRBJ2-7; the D gene is possibly TRBD2 (6 bases). The germline V gene encodes CDR1 MNHEY and CDR2 SVGEGT. This CDR3 contains 15 residues. Trimming shortened V by 4 bases and J by 1 base, and 14 bases separated the two germline ends.

The chain combines TRBV7-8 with TRBJ1-4, with D hard to call. The germline V gene has CDR1 SGHVS and CDR2 FQNEAQ. The CDR3 sequence is 15 residues long. V was shortened by 7 bases and J by 8 bases, with 20 bases between the two germline ends. CDR3 residues: CASTPFSGVEEKLFF. The CDR3 nucleotides read TGTGCCAGCACCCCTTTTAGCGGGGTCGAGGAAAAACTGTTTTTT.

The sample holds one count of this clone. V is TRBV7-2 and J is TRBJ2-2; TRBD1 matches 7 bases. This CDR3 is 14 amino acids long. V lost 4 bases, J lost 4 bases, and 3 bases stayed unmatched. Germline V gives CDR1 SGHTA, CDR2 FQGNSA. CDR3 region: CASSYDRVTGELFF. CDR3 in DNA: TGTGCCAGCAGCTACGACAGGGTCACCGGGGAGCTGTTTTTT.

This clone was found a few times. The chain is built from TRBV5-1 and TRBJ2-1; D might be TRBD2 (6 bases). Trimming removed 0 bases at V and 7 bases at J, with 14 bases between. In germline, CDR1 is SGHRS, CDR2 YFSETQ. This CDR3 comprises 15 residues. This chain's CDR3 is CASSLGREFLNEQFF. Written as DNA, the CDR3 is TGCGCCAGCAGCTTGGGTCGGGAGTTCCTTAATGAGCAGTTCTTC.

CDR3 in amino acids: CASSQDGIASTYEQYF. The CDR3 DNA is TGCGCCAGCAGCCAAGATGGGATAGCGTCTACCTACGAGCAGTACTTC. The chain has TRBV4-1 and TRBJ2-7; D might be TRBD2 (5 bases). CDR3 length: 16 amino acids. Per the germline V gene, CDR1 is MGHRA and CDR2 is YSYEKL. Trimming cost V 0 bases and J 2 bases, with 14 bases left between them.